This TCR beta chain was sequenced during a study of pediatric ulcerative colitis. Study-level points and caveats: Two rectal CDR3 clonotypes occurred in all ulcerative colitis patients.

Up to 500,000 reads were sequenced per sample. Sequencing used immunoSEQ multiplex PCR; TCRdb keeps in-frame clones, though not all of them. This sample carries about 36,000 clones, less than 90% of them seen once, and the ten largest clones take 23%. The CDR3 totals 14 residues. Germline CDR1 is LNHDA and CDR2 is SQIVND (reference sequence). Deletions cut 6 bases from V and 2 bases from J, with 11 bases between. The diagnostic colonoscopy in ulcerative colitis patients preceded any immunosuppressive treatment. At colonoscopy, a blood sample was also collected. This clone was counted only a few times. Its antigen is still unknown.

This TCR came from a girl between 5 and 17 years old with moderate ulcerative colitis. The specimen sequenced was blood. The rearrangement uses TRBV19 and TRBJ1-5; D gene uncertain. CDR3 amino acids: CASRSLEGNQPQHF. The CDR3 DNA reads TGTGCCAGTAGAAGCCTGGAGGGCAATCAGCCCCAGCATTTT.